This T cell receptor (beta chain) is drawn from a study of T cells in Graves' hyperthyroidism and ophthalmopathy. The study, taken as a whole, reports: A model built on 13 V-J features separated ophthalmopathy from stable hyperthyroidism.

This clonotype was detected only once. As yet, its antigen is unknown. It may be a read error: a sequence one base away is much more abundant. The study defined stable Graves' hyperthyroidism as no ophthalmopathy progression within 18 months. Patients aged 18 to 65 had newly diagnosed hyperthyroidism of under 2 months' duration. Fresh peripheral blood, under 13 ml, yielded the PBMCs. Amplification targeted TCR beta CDR3 regions from RNA transcripts. HTBI primers drove first-round RT-PCR of the TCR CDR3. MiXCR, applied by TCRdb to the multiplex PCR reads, yields one record per CDR3 protein. The sample lists 200,000 or so distinct CDR3 sequences; 17% were seen once. Germline CDR1 is MRHNA and CDR2 is SNTAGT. The CDR3 covers 12 residues. V gave up 5 bases and J gave up 1 base, with 5 bases separating them.

The sample comprised blood. The chain couples TRBV6-4 to TRBJ2-5; D not resolved. This receptor was identified in a woman aged 45-60 years with Graves' hyperthyroidism. CDR3 amino acids: CASSYSQETQYF. The CDR3 bases are TGTGCCAGCAGTTACAGCCAAGAGACCCAGTACTTC.